This T cell receptor beta chain was found in a study of cytomegalovirus exposure and HLA in healthy donors. Germline CDR1 is SGHTA and CDR2 is FQGNSA. This CDR3 is built from 16 residues. V was clipped by 5 bases and J by 1 base, with 17 bases between them. In the PCR, 60 Vbeta and 13 Jbeta primers were used. TCRdb's copy holds only in-frame clones and misses some; the assay was immunoSEQ multiplex PCR. The table shows 65,000 to 80,000 clones, with roughly 80% occurring only once. The source material was PBMCs. The chain is built from TRBV7-2 and TRBJ1-1; D may be TRBD1 (6 bases). This clonotype was obtained from a woman in her 40s in good health and CMV-seropositive. The CDR3 sequence is CASSPFTGSANTEAFF. The CDR3 bases are TGTGCCAGCAGCCCCTTTACAGGGTCAGCGAACACTGAAGCTTTCTTT.